The 8 T cell receptor beta chains reported below all come from one sample, sequenced in a study of cytomegalovirus exposure and HLA in healthy donors. PCR primers comprised 60 Vbeta and 13 Jbeta primers. Here immunoSEQ multiplex PCR was the method, and the copy in TCRdb shows in-frame clones only, minus some. The sample contains around 120,000 clones, around 77% of which appear only once. The source material was PBMCs. Receptors were obtained from a man in his fifties or sixties in good health and CMV-seropositive.

This clone was detected a few times. V and J are TRBV11-3 and TRBJ1-2, with TRBD1 as a possible D gene (5 bases). The CDR3 length is 16 residues. The V end was cut by 4 bases, the J end by 5 bases, with 20 bases between. Germline CDR1 is SGHNT and CDR2 is YENEEA. CDR3 protein: CASSSLPVGAGYGYTF. Here the CDR3 DNA reads TGTGCCAGCAGCTCACTCCCGGTAGGGGCTGGGTATGGCTACACCTTC.

V is TRBV11-2 and J is TRBJ2-5; 8 nucleotides align to TRBD1. Gene TRBJ2-7 matches the end of the DNA better, so the J call may be wrong. Germline CDR1 and CDR2: SGHAT and FQNNGV. CDR3 length: 14 residues. This CDR3 is CASSLWTTGGEQYF. The CDR3 coding sequence is TGTGCCAGCAGCTTATGGACTACAGGGGGCGAGCAGTACTTC.

CDR3 sequence (DNA): TGCGCCAGCAGCCCCGGTTGGGGGGCGGCTAGCGGGTCCTACGAGCAGTACTTC. Translation gives CASSPGWGAASGSYEQYF. This rearrangement joins TRBV5-1 to TRBJ2-7; 8 bases match TRBD2. CDR3 length equals 18 residues. The J segment lost 1 base and the V segment lost 4 bases, leaving 16 bases of the junction unmatched. Germline V CDR1 and CDR2: SGHRS, YFSETQ.

The chain uses TRBV2 and TRBJ2-1; D is undetermined. Trimming removed 1 base at V and 3 bases at J, with 10 bases between. The CDR3 contains 15 residues. Germline lookup yields CDR1 SNHLY and CDR2 FYNNEI. CDR3 region: CASSEESLFYNEQFF. CDR3 coding DNA: TGTGCCAGCAGTGAAGAGAGTCTATTCTACAATGAGCAGTTCTTC.

The genes are TRBV6-5 and TRBJ1-2; D is possibly TRBD1 (5 bases). The CDR3 extends over 14 amino acids. Trimming removed 5 bases at V and 7 bases at J, with 17 bases between. Per germline, CDR1 MNHEY and CDR2 SVGAGI. In DNA, the CDR3 is TGTGCCAGCAGTCCCGGTGGGACTCTCCCTGGCTACACCTTC. Protein product: CASSPGGTLPGYTF.

The V call is TRBV2, the J call TRBJ1-1, with a possible D match to TRBD1 (5 bases). The CDR3 runs to 14 residues. Trimming stripped 8 bases from V and 0 bases from J, with 13 bases between. The germline V gene encodes CDR1 SNHLY and CDR2 FYNNEI. The CDR3 region has the DNA TGTGCCAGCTGCCACCAGGGCTTGAACACTGAAGCTTTCTTT. Protein: CASCHQGLNTEAFF.

J is TRBJ2-3 and V is TRBV5-1; 12 nucleotides align to TRBD2. CDR3 size: 17 residues. Germline V gives CDR1 SGHRS, CDR2 YFSETQ. Trimming took 0 bases from V and 1 from J; bases not matched to a gene: 3. The CDR3, as DNA: TGCGCCAGCAGCTTGGATCCTAGCGGGGGGGGCACAGATACGCAGTATTTT. Translated, it gives CASSLDPSGGGTDTQYF.

The chain is built from TRBV14 and TRBJ2-4; 7 nucleotides agree with TRBD2. J lost 5 bases, V lost 4 bases, and 8 bases had no gene match. The CDR3 totals 15 residues. The germline V gene encodes CDR1 SGHDN and CDR2 FVKESK. In nucleotides, the CDR3 is TGTGCCAGCAGCCGACATGGGGCGGGAGAAAACATTCAGTACTTC. Amino acid sequence: CASSRHGAGENIQYF.